This TCR beta chain was identified during a study of blood T cell repertoires in COVID-19. Clones were sequenced by immunoSEQ multiplex PCR, and TCRdb holds only the in-frame ones, with some missing. This table has over 150,000 clones, over 65% appearing once. The V segment lost 2 bases and the J segment 1 base; nucleotides outside the gene matches: 4. The germline V gene has CDR1 MNHNS and CDR2 SASEGT. This CDR3 is built from 15 residues. Sequenced: peripheral blood. This sequence joins TRBV6-1 and TRBJ1-1; 7 bases are shared with TRBD1. This receptor was taken from a man of 80 years or more with acute or convalescent COVID-19. The CDR3 DNA sequence: TGTGCCAGCAGTGAATTGGCAGGGGGGAACACTGAAGCTTTCTTT. This sequence encodes CASSELAGGNTEAFF.